The 18 T cell receptor beta chains below were found in one sample sequenced in a study of cytomegalovirus exposure and HLA in healthy donors. Both 60 Vbeta primers and 13 Jbeta primers went into the PCR. The data were produced by immunoSEQ multiplex PCR, yet TCRdb's version contains in-frame clones alone and is incomplete. The table for this sample gives about 25,000 clones. What was sequenced was PBMCs. The receptors originated from a male donor in good health and CMV-seropositive.

This chain links TRBV4-1 with TRBJ1-5; D call uncertain. V was clipped by 0 bases and J by 3 bases, with 9 bases between them. Germline V gene data show CDR1 as MGHRA and CDR2 as YSYEKL. The CDR3 consists of 15 residues. The CDR3 nucleotides read TGCGCCAGCAGCCAAGACTTCAGGATCAATCAGCCCCAGCATTTT. This codes for CASSQDFRINQPQHF.

The J gene is TRBJ2-1, the V gene TRBV4-3; TRBD2 agrees at 8 bases. Germline lookup yields CDR1 LGHNA and CDR2 YSLEER. The CDR3 length is 16 residues. With 0 bases clipped from V and 3 bases from J, the junction kept 4 bases outside the gene matches. CDR3 amino acids: CASSQDWREDYNEQFF. The CDR3 DNA sequence: TGCGCCAGCAGCCAAGATTGGCGGGAGGACTACAATGAGCAGTTCTTC.

The rearrangement uses TRBV7-9 and TRBJ2-7; a weak D match, TRBD1 (6 bases). The CDR3 contains 16 residues. The V end lost 0 bases, the J end lost 4 bases, and 16 bases lay between the germline ends. Germline values: CDR1 SEHNR, CDR2 FQNEAQ (reference sequence). The CDR3 protein is CASSLAGWDIPYEQYF. For the CDR3, the DNA is TGTGCCAGCAGCTTAGCAGGGTGGGACATACCATACGAGCAGTACTTC.

This rearrangement joins TRBV5-1 to TRBJ2-5, with D unresolved. The CDR3 spans 11 residues. The V end lost 4 bases, the J end lost 1 base, and 2 bases lay between the germline ends. Germline V gene data show CDR1 as SGHRS and CDR2 as YFSETQ. The CDR3 is CASSLQETQYF. CDR3 coding DNA: TGCGCCAGCAGCCTCCAAGAGACCCAGTACTTC.

The chain couples TRBV5-1 to TRBJ2-3; 8 bases are a match to TRBD2. The trim removed 0 bases at V and 2 bases at J, leaving 5 bases unmatched. Germline V gene sequence: CDR1 SGHRS, CDR2 YFSETQ. This CDR3 is 16 amino acids long. CDR3 in amino acids: CASSLAISGITDTQYF. The CDR3 DNA sequence: TGCGCCAGCAGCTTGGCGATTAGCGGGATCACAGATACGCAGTATTTT.

The rearrangement joins TRBV7-2 to TRBJ2-3; 7 positions agree with TRBD1. Trimming at V came to 5 bases and at J to 5 bases, leaving 1 base not matched to a gene. Germline V gives CDR1 SGHTA, CDR2 FQGNSA. The CDR3 contains 12 residues. CDR3 loop: CASSRDRDTQYF. CDR3 in DNA: TGTGCCAGCAGCCGGGACAGAGATACGCAGTATTTT.

This chain uses TRBV4-1 with TRBJ2-2, with 9 positions matching TRBD1. CDR1 MGHRA and CDR2 YSYEKL come from the germline V gene. The V and J ends lost 2 bases and 4 bases, in that order; junction bases with no gene match: 8. The CDR3 sequence is 17 residues long. The DNA for the CDR3 is TGCGCCAGCAGCCAATCACAGGGGGCGCTTCCCACCGGGGAGCTGTTTTTT. Translating it yields CASSQSQGALPTGELFF.

V and J are TRBV19 and TRBJ2-3; 14 positions match TRBD2. The CDR3 length is 19 residues. CDR1 and CDR2 (germline): LNHDA, SQIVND (reference sequence). The J segment lost 1 base and the V segment lost 8 bases, leaving 14 bases of the junction unmatched. As DNA, the CDR3 is TGTGCCAGTTCCTTCGGGACTAGCGGGAGCGCTGGGGGCACAGATACGCAGTATTTT. Translating gives CASSFGTSGSAGGTDTQYF.

V and J are TRBV6-1 and TRBJ1-1; D is unresolved. Trimming cost V 6 bases and J 5 bases, with 16 bases left between them. Germline V CDR1 and CDR2: MNHNS, SASEGT. The CDR3 is 14 residues long. CDR3 loop: CASRPGSAGTEAFF. The CDR3 DNA reads as TGTGCCAGCAGGCCCGGGTCGGCGGGAACTGAAGCTTTCTTT.

The chain joins TRBV4-2 to TRBJ2-3; 7 bases are shared with TRBD2. The CDR3 is made up of 16 amino acids. V lost 1 base, J lost 3 bases, and 7 bases stayed unmatched. Germline V CDR1 and CDR2: LGHNA, YNFKEQ. The CDR3 spells CASSQVETGGTDTQYF. CDR3 DNA sequence: TGTGCCAGCAGCCAAGTCGAAACGGGAGGTACAGATACGCAGTATTTT.

The V and J genes are TRBV19 and TRBJ1-2, with a possible D match to TRBD1 (5 bases). CDR3 length equals 14 residues. The V gene lost 7 bases and the J gene lost 5 bases, with 17 bases spanning the gap. In germline, CDR1 is LNHDA, CDR2 SQIVND (reference sequence). The CDR3 sequence: CASKMTVGVYGYTF. The CDR3 DNA reads as TGTGCCAGTAAAATGACAGTAGGGGTGTATGGCTACACCTTC. Variable domain in full (rest from reference TRBV19 and TRBJ1-2): DGGITQSPKYLFRKEGQNVTLSCEQNLNHDAMYWYRQDPGQGLRLIYYSQIVNDFQKGDIAEGYSVSREKKESFPLTVTSAQKNPTAFYLCASKMTVGVYGYTFGSGTRLTVV.

The V and J genes are TRBV5-4 and TRBJ2-5; TRBD2 is a possible D gene (6 bases). V lost 2 bases, J lost 3 bases, and 14 bases lay in between. Germline V lookup: CDR1 SGHNT, CDR2 YYREEE (reference sequence). CDR3 length: 15 amino acids. CDR3 DNA sequence: TGTGCCAGCAGCTTACCCGGGAGCCGAAAAGAGACCCAGTACTTC. Protein: CASSLPGSRKETQYF.

J is TRBJ2-7 and V is TRBV19; 9 positions agree with TRBD1. The J segment lost 7 bases and the V segment lost 5 bases, leaving 9 bases of the junction unmatched. CDR1 is LNHDA and CDR2 is SQIVND in the germline V gene (reference sequence). The CDR3 spans 14 residues. The CDR3 region is CASSSGQGGGEQYF. The DNA for the CDR3 is TGTGCCAGTAGTTCGGGACAGGGTGGAGGGGAGCAGTACTTC.

This chain links TRBV4-1 with TRBJ1-2, with D possibly matching TRBD1 (6 bases). Trimming took off 8 bases at V and 0 bases at J, with 16 bases between the two ends. CDR1 is MGHRA and CDR2 is YSYEKL in the germline V gene. CDR3 length equals 15 residues. The chain's CDR3 is CASLGDNKPNYGYTF. The DNA of the CDR3 is TGCGCCAGCTTAGGGGACAACAAGCCTAACTATGGCTACACCTTC.

V is TRBV14 and J is TRBJ2-7, with D perhaps matching TRBD2 (6 bases). The V end lost 4 bases, the J end lost 2 bases, and 15 bases lay between the germline ends. This CDR3 comprises 15 residues. The germline V gene has CDR1 SGHDN and CDR2 FVKESK. The CDR3 coding sequence is TGTGCCAGCAGCCCGGCGGGGCAGTACGCCTACGAGCAGTACTTC. It encodes CASSPAGQYAYEQYF.

The chain has TRBV18 and TRBJ2-1; D is unclear. This CDR3 has 13 amino acids. Germline CDR1 and CDR2: KGHSH and LQKENI. V was pared by 3 bases and J by 5 bases, with 8 bases between. In nucleotides, the CDR3 is TGTGCCAGCTCACCTCTCTCAGACAATGAGCAGTTCTTC. Its protein is CASSPLSDNEQFF.

The chain uses TRBV4-3 and TRBJ2-3; TRBD2 matches 11 bases. This CDR3 has 17 amino acids. Germline-derived CDR1 and CDR2 are LGHNA and YSLEER. V dropped 2 bases and J dropped 1; count of bases not matched to a gene: 5. CDR3 in DNA: TGCGCCAGCAGCCAAAATCCGACTAGCGGGGGCACAGATACGCAGTATTTT. Its translation: CASSQNPTSGGTDTQYF.

This chain uses TRBV6-1 with TRBJ1-1; D unclear. The ends were cut back, 2 bases at V and 1 base at J, with 11 bases in the middle. The CDR3 contains 15 residues. CDR1 is MNHNS and CDR2 is SASEGT in the germline V gene. DNA for the CDR3: TGTGCCAGCAGTGAACCGTGGGGAGGGAACACTGAAGCTTTCTTT. Protein: CASSEPWGGNTEAFF.